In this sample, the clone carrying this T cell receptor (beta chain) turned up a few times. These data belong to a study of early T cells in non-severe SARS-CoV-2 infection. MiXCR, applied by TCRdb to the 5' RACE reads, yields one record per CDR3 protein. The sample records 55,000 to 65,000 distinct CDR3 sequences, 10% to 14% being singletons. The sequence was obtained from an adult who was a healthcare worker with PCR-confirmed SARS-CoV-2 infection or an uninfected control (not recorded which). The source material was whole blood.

The CDR3 bases are TGTGCCAGCAGCGTAGTTGGGGTGACAGATACGCAGTATTTT. It is translated as CASSVVGVTDTQYF. The rearrangement uses TRBV9 and TRBJ2-3; D is ambiguous. The CDR3 has 14 residues. Germline CDR1 and CDR2: SGDLS and YYNGEE. V lost 0 bases to trimming and J lost 3 bases, with 8 bases between them.